This entry concerns a single T cell receptor (beta chain). The target antigen is unknown. This sample was included in a study of graft-versus-host responses after intestinal transplantation. Assay: immunoSEQ multiplex PCR; the TCRdb copy retains only in-frame clones and omits some. Here the sample spans approximately 100,000 clones, roughly nine tenths being singletons. Regarding the study as a whole: Some patients had graft-donor T cell macrochimerism. In their allografts, the ratios of graft-versus-host to host-versus-graft T cell clones were high. Association was observed between peak circulating GvH clone levels and early post-transplant HvG declines. Recipient marrow harbored GvH clones, some of which surfaced first in ileum or blood.

This material consisted of unstimulated CD4+ T cells sorted from spleen or lymph node cells, taken before intestinal transplant. The sequence derives from a human donor who received an intestinal transplant.

CDR3 sequence (DNA): TGTGCCAGCTCACCGAGGGCCCCCGGGGCGGACACTGAAGCTTTCTTT. Its protein product is CASSPRAPGADTEAFF. The gene calls are TRBV18 and TRBJ1-1; perhaps TRBD1 as D (5 bases). This CDR3 spans 16 amino acids. CDR1 is KGHSH and CDR2 is LQKENI in the germline V gene. Trimming cost V 3 bases and J 3 bases, with 17 bases left between them.